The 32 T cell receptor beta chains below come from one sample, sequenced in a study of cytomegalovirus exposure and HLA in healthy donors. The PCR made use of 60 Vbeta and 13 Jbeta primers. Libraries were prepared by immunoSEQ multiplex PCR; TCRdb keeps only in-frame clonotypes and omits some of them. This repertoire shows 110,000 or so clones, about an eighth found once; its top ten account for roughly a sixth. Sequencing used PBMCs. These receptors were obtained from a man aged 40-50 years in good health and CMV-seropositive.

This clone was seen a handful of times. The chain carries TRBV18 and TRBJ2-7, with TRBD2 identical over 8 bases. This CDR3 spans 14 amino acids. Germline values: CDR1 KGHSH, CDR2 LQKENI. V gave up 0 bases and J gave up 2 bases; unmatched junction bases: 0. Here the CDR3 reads CASSPPGLAYEQYF. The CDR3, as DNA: TGTGCCAGCTCACCACCGGGACTAGCCTACGAGCAGTACTTC.

The CDR3 DNA reads TGTGCCACCGGGGGGGCGGGCTCCCAAGAGACCCAGTACTTC. The encoded protein is CATGGAGSQETQYF. The chain has TRBV6-5 and TRBJ2-5; TRBD2 aligns across 8 bases. Trimming cost V 10 bases and J 1 base; bases outside gene matches: 8. CDR1 is MNHEY and CDR2 is SVGAGI in the germline V gene. The CDR3 contains 14 residues.

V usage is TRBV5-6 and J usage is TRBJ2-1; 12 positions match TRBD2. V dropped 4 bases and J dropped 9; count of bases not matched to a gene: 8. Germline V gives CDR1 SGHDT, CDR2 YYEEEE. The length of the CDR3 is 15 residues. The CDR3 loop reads CASSVPTSGSLEQFF. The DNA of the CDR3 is TGTGCCAGCAGCGTACCGACTAGCGGGAGCCTTGAGCAGTTCTTC. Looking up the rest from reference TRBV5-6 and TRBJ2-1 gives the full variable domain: DAGVTQSPTHLIKTRGQQVTLRCSPKSGHDTVSWYQQALGQGPQFIFQYYEEEERQRGNFPDRFSGHQFPNYSSELNVNALLLGDSALYLCASSVPTSGSLEQFFGPGTRLTVL.

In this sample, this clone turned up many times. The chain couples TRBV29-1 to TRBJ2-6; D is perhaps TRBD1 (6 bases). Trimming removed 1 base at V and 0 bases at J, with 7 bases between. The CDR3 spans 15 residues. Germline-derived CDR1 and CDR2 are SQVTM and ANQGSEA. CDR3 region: CSVEVGGSGANVLTF. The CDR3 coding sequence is TGCAGCGTTGAAGTAGGGGGCTCTGGGGCCAACGTCCTGACTTTC.

CDR3 nucleotide sequence: TGTGCCACCAGCAGAGTTCAGGGGGCCCACTACGAGCAGTACTTC. Protein product: CATSRVQGAHYEQYF. This chain joins TRBV15 and TRBJ2-7, with 8 positions matching TRBD1. In germline, CDR1 is LNHNV, CDR2 YYDKDF (reference sequence). This CDR3 contains 15 residues. Trimming removed 1 base from V and 3 bases from J; junction bases left unmatched: 5.

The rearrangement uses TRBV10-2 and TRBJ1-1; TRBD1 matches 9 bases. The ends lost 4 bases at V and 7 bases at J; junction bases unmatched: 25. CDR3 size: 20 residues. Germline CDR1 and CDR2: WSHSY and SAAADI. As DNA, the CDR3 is TGCGCCAGCAGTGGAGGGGGACAGGGAGGTTTAGGAACATATCCCAGTGAAGCTTTCTTT. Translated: CASSGGGQGGLGTYPSEAFF.

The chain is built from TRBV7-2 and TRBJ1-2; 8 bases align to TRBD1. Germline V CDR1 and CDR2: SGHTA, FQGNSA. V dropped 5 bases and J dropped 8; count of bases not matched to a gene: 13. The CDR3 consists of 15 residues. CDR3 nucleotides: TGTGCCAGCAGCGCTGACTTCAGGGGGCAAGGGGGCTACACCTTC. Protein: CASSADFRGQGGYTF.

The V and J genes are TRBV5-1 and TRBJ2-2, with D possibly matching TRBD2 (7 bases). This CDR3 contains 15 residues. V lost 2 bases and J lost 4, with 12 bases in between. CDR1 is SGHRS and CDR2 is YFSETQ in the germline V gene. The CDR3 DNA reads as TGCGCCAGCAGCTTACACAGGGAGGGCACCGGGGAGCTGTTTTTT. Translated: CASSLHREGTGELFF.

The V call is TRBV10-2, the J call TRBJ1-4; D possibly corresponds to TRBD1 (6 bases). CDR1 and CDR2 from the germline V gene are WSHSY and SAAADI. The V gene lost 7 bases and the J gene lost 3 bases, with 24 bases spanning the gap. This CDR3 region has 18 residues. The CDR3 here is CASTAGTFPPPPNEKLFF. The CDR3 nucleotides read TGCGCCAGCACAGCTGGGACATTCCCACCTCCACCTAATGAAAAACTGTTTTTT.

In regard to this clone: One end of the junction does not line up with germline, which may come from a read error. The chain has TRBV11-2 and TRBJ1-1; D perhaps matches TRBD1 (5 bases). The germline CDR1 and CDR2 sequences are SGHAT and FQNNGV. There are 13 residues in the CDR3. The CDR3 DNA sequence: TGTGCCAGCAGCCCCCGTGGAGGGGCTGAAGCTCTCTTT. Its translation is CASSPRGGAEALF.

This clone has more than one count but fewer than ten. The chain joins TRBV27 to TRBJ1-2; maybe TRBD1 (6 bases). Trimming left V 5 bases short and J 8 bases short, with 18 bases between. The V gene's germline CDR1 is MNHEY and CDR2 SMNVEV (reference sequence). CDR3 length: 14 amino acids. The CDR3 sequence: CASSTLDSRQGYTF. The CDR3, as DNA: TGTGCCAGCAGTACCTTGGACAGCCGGCAGGGCTACACCTTC.

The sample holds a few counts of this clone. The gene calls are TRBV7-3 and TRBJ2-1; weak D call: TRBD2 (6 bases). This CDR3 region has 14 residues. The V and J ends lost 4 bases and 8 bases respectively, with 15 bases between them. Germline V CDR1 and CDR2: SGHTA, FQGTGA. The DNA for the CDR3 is TGTGCCAGCAGCTCCGAGCGGGCCAAAGATGAGCAGTTCTTC. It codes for CASSSERAKDEQFF.

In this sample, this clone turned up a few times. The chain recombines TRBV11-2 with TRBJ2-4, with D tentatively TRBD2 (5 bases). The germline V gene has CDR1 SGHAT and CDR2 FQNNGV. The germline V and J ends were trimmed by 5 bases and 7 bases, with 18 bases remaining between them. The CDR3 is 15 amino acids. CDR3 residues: CASSPLVGRDNIQYF. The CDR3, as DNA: TGTGCCAGCAGCCCCCTCGTTGGCCGGGATAACATTCAGTACTTC.

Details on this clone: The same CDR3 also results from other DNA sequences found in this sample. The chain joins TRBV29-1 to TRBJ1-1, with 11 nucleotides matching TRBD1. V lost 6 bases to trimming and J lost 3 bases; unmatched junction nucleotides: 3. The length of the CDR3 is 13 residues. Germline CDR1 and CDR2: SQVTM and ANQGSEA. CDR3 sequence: CSVVGQGDTEAFF. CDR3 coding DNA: TGCAGCGTGGTGGGACAGGGGGACACTGAAGCTTTCTTT.

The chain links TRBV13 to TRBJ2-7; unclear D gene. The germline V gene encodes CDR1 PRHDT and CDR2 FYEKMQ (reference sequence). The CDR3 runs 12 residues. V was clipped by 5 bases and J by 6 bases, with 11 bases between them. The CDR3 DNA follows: TGTGCCAGCAGCCGAGAAGAGCGCGAGCAGTACTTC. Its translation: CASSREEREQYF.

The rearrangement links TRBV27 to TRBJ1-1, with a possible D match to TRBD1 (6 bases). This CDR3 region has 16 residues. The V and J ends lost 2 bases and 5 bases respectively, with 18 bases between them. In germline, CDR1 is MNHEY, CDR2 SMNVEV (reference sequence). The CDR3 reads CASSLSPTGLATEAFF. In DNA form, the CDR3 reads TGTGCCAGCAGTTTAAGCCCGACAGGCTTAGCTACTGAAGCTTTCTTT.

The CDR3 here is CASGDRVQETQYF. The CDR3 nucleotides are TGTGCCAGCGGGGACAGGGTACAAGAGACCCAGTACTTC. The chain carries TRBV9 and TRBJ2-5; 9 positions agree with TRBD1. V was pared by 7 bases and J by 2 bases, with 3 bases of the junction left unmatched. The germline gives CDR1 SGDLS, CDR2 YYNGEE. The CDR3 is 13 residues long.

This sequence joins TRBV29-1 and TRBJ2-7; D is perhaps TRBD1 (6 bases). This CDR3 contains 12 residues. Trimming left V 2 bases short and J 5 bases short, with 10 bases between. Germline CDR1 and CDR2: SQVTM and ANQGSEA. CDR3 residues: CSVETGWDEQYF. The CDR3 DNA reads TGCAGCGTTGAAACAGGGTGGGACGAGCAGTACTTC.

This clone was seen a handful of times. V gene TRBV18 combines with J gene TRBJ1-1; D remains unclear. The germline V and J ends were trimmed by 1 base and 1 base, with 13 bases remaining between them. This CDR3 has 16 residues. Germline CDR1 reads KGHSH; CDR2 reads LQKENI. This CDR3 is CASSPRAARKNTEAFF. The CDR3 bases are TGTGCCAGCTCACCACGCGCGGCGAGGAAGAACACTGAAGCTTTCTTT.

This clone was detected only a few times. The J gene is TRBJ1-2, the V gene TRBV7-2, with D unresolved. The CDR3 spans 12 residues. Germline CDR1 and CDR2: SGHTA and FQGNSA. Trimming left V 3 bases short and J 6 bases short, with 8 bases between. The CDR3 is CASSFRRNGYTF. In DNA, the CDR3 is TGTGCCAGCAGCTTTCGGCGGAATGGCTACACCTTC.

CDR3 residues: CASSPKGQGQVTDTQYF. CDR3 bases: TGTGCCAGCTCACCAAAAGGACAGGGGCAAGTCACAGATACGCAGTATTTT. This chain connects TRBV18 to TRBJ2-3; the match to TRBD1 covers 9 bases. This CDR3 comprises 17 residues. The V segment lost 2 bases and the J segment 2 bases; nucleotides outside the gene matches: 8. Germline lookup yields CDR1 KGHSH and CDR2 LQKENI.

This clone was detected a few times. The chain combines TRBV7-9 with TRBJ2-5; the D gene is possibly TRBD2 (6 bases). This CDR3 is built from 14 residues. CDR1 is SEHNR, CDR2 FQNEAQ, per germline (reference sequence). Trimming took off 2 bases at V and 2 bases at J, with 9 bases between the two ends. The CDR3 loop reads CASSLRLGQETQYF. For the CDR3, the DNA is TGTGCCAGCAGCTTAAGACTAGGGCAAGAGACCCAGTACTTC.

CDR3 protein: CASRGTGFQPQHF. CDR3 nucleotide sequence: TGTGCCAGCAGGGGGACAGGGTTTCAGCCCCAGCATTTT. The chain recombines TRBV28 with TRBJ1-5; the match to TRBD1 covers 9 bases. The V gene end was trimmed by 6 bases and the J gene end by 6 bases; junction bases not matched to a gene: 3. The CDR3 contains 13 residues. The germline gives CDR1 MDHEN, CDR2 SYDVKM.

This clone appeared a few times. CDR3 protein: CASSLDSHQPQHF. The CDR3 bases are TGTGCCAGCAGCTTGGACAGCCATCAGCCCCAGCATTTT. The rearrangement links TRBV5-4 to TRBJ1-5; D unresolved. Germline CDR1 SGHNT, CDR2 YYREEE (reference sequence). The V gene lost 0 bases and the J gene lost 5 bases, with 6 bases spanning the gap. The CDR3 totals 13 residues. The full variable domain, with the rest looked up from reference TRBV5-4 and TRBJ1-5, is ETGVTQSPTHLIKTRGQQVTLRCSSQSGHNTVSWYQQALGQGPQFIFQYYREEENGRGNFPPRFSGLQFPNYSSELNVNALELDDSALYLCASSLDSHQPQHFGDGTRLSIL.

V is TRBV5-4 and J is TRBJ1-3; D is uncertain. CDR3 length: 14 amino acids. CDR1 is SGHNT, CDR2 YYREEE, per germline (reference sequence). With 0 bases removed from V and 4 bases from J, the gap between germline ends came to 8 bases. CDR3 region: CASSLAGGGNTIYF. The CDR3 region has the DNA TGTGCCAGCAGCTTGGCCGGCGGGGGAAACACCATATATTTT. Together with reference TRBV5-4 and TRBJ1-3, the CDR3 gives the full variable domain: ETGVTQSPTHLIKTRGQQVTLRCSSQSGHNTVSWYQQALGQGPQFIFQYYREEENGRGNFPPRFSGLQFPNYSSELNVNALELDDSALYLCASSLAGGGNTIYFGEGSWLTVV.

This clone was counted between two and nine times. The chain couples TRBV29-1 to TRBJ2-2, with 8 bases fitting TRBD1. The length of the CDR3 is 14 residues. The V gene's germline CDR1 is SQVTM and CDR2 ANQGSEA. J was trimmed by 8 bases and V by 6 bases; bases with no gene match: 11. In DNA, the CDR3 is TGCAGCGTCGCGACAGGGGTAATTAGTGGGGAGCTGTTTTTT. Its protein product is CSVATGVISGELFF.

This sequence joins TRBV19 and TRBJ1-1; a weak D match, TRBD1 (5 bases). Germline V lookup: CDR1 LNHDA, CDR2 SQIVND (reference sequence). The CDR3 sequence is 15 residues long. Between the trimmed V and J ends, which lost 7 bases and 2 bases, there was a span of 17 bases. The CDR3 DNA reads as TGTGCCAGTACCCTATCCCCCAGGGTAAACACTGAAGCTTTCTTT. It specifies CASTLSPRVNTEAFF.

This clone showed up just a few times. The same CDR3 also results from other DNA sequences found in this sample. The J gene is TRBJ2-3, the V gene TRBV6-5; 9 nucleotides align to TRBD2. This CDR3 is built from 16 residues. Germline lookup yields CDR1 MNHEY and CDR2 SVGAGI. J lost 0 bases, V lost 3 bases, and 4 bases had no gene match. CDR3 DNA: TGTGCCAGCAGTTATCGCGGGAGGGCCAGCACAGATACGCAGTATTTT. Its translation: CASSYRGRASTDTQYF.

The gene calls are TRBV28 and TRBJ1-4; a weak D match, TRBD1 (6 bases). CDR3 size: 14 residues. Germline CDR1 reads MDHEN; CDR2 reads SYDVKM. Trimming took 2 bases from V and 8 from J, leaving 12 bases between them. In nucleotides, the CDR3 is TGTGCCAGCAGTTTAGTCAGGGGTGTGGAAAAACTGTTTTTT. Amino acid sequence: CASSLVRGVEKLFF.

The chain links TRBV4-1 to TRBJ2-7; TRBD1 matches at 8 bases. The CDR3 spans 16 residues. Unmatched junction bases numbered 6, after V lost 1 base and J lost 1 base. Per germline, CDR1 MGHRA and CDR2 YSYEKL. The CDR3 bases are TGCGCCAGCAGCCAAGCGGGGCAGGGGGCATCCTACGAGCAGTACTTC. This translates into CASSQAGQGASYEQYF.

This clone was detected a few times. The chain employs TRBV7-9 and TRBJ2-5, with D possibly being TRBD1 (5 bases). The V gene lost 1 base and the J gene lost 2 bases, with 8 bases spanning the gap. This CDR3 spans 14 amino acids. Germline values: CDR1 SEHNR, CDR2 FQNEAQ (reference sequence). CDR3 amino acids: CASSLEDNQETQYF. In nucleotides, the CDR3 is TGTGCCAGCAGCTTAGAGGACAATCAAGAGACCCAGTACTTC.

The CDR3 region has the DNA TGTGCCAGCAGCTCGGACGGGGGAAGCACAGATACGCAGTATTTT. It is translated as CASSSDGGSTDTQYF. The V call is TRBV7-9, the J call TRBJ2-3; tentatively, D is TRBD2 (6 bases). Germline V gives CDR1 SEHNR, CDR2 FQNEAQ (reference sequence). The CDR3 has 15 residues. Trimming pared 4 bases from V and 0 bases from J, leaving 11 bases between.